This TCR beta chain was retrieved from a study of blood T cell repertoires in COVID-19. Assay used: immunoSEQ multiplex PCR; TCRdb lists only in-frame clones, some missing. The table records 200,000 to 250,000 clones, roughly four fifths of them present only once. CDR3 length: 15 amino acids. CDR1 and CDR2 (germline): MGHDK, SYGVNS. Trimming took off 1 base at V and 7 bases at J, with 16 bases between the two ends. The gene calls are TRBV25-1 and TRBJ1-2; D remains unclear. The sequenced material came from peripheral blood. The receptor was isolated from a woman between 65 and 79 years old with acute or convalescent COVID-19. CDR3 sequence (DNA): TGTGCCAGCAGTGAATGGTCCCGGAATAGAGGTGGCTACACCTTC. Protein sequence: CASSEWSRNRGGYTF.